Listed here are 18 T cell receptor beta chains from one sample, sequenced in a study of cytomegalovirus exposure and HLA in healthy donors. In the PCR, 60 Vbeta and 13 Jbeta primers were used. Assay used: immunoSEQ multiplex PCR; TCRdb lists only in-frame clones, some missing. The table lists some 94,000 clones, around 77% of them singletons. The sequencing sample was made of PBMCs. Source of these receptors: a man aged 35 to 55 in good health and CMV-seronegative.

The chain's CDR3 is CASSFAFSYEQYF. The CDR3 DNA reads as TGTGCCAGCAGTTTCGCCTTTAGCTACGAGCAGTACTTC. The chain couples TRBV27 to TRBJ2-7; the D is unclear. V dropped 3 bases and J dropped 3 bases, with 9 bases sitting between them. Per germline, CDR1 MNHEY and CDR2 SMNVEV (reference sequence). There are 13 residues in the CDR3.

The chain couples TRBV7-6 to TRBJ2-7; D might be TRBD1 (6 bases). V shed 3 bases and J shed 2 bases, with 14 bases lying between them. Germline lookup yields CDR1 SGHVS and CDR2 FNYEAQ. The CDR3 runs 15 residues. The CDR3 DNA reads as TGTGCCAGCAGCTTGGGGGCCTCAGGGGCCTACGAGCAGTACTTC. It codes for CASSLGASGAYEQYF.

The count of this clone is one. This chain joins TRBV18 and TRBJ2-5; 12 positions match TRBD1. Looked up from germline, CDR1 is KGHSH and CDR2 is LQKENI. Unmatched junction bases numbered 8, after V lost 4 bases and J lost 8 bases. The CDR3 consists of 15 residues. CDR3 in DNA: TGTGCCAGCTCACAGGGACAGGGGGCGTTTGGCACCCAGTACTTC. It codes for CASSQGQGAFGTQYF.

This chain uses TRBV7-2 with TRBJ1-1, with D unclear. This CDR3 is built from 14 residues. V lost 5 bases and J lost 4, with 14 bases in between. Germline loops: CDR1 SGHTA, CDR2 FQGNSA. Here the CDR3 reads CASSPQPGGTEAFF. In DNA form, the CDR3 reads TGTGCCAGCAGCCCCCAGCCAGGAGGCACTGAAGCTTTCTTT.

The rearrangement links TRBV5-1 to TRBJ1-5; TRBD1 aligns across 9 bases. The CDR3 loop spans 13 amino acids. Germline lookup yields CDR1 SGHRS and CDR2 YFSETQ. V was pared by 4 bases and J by 6 bases, with 2 bases of the junction left unmatched. The chain's CDR3 is CASSPTGGQPQHF. The CDR3 region has the DNA TGCGCCAGCAGCCCGACAGGGGGTCAGCCCCAGCATTTT.

CDR3 loop: CASRQGQRNTEAFF. CDR3 in DNA: TGTGCCAGTCGACAGGGCCAGAGGAACACTGAAGCTTTCTTT. This sequence joins TRBV28 and TRBJ1-1; 7 bases fit TRBD1. Germline loops: CDR1 MDHEN, CDR2 SYDVKM. With 9 bases clipped from V and 1 base from J, the junction kept 8 bases outside the gene matches. The CDR3 length is 14 residues.

This clone appeared a single time. V usage is TRBV2 and J usage is TRBJ2-7; 10 positions agree with TRBD1. V lost 2 bases and J lost 2; bases outside the gene matches: 6. The CDR3 loop spans 16 amino acids. Germline V gene lookup returns CDR1 SNHLY and CDR2 FYNNEI. The CDR3 spells CASSELPGTGAYEQYF. In DNA form, the CDR3 reads TGTGCCAGCAGTGAACTCCCCGGGACAGGGGCCTACGAGCAGTACTTC.

The CDR3 nucleotides read TGCGCCAGCAGATTCGGGACTAGTACAGACTACGAGCAGTACTTC. This codes for CASRFGTSTDYEQYF. The chain links TRBV10-2 to TRBJ2-5; 8 positions match TRBD2. With the DNA end fitting TRBJ2-7 better, the J assignment may be wrong. The CDR3 has 15 amino acids. CDR1 WSHSY and CDR2 SAAADI come from the germline V gene.

This clone was observed a handful of times. The chain recombines TRBV18 with TRBJ1-2; possible D gene TRBD1, 6 bases. Germline V CDR1 and CDR2: KGHSH, LQKENI. Trimming removed 6 bases at V and 8 bases at J, with 16 bases between. The CDR3 is made up of 13 amino acids. The CDR3 sequence is CASSRVGALGYTF. CDR3 bases: TGTGCCAGCTCGCGAGTGGGGGCGTTGGGCTACACCTTC.

The CDR3 sequence is CASSYGENQPQHF. The CDR3 nucleotides read TGTGCCAGCAGTTACGGGGAGAATCAGCCCCAGCATTTT. The chain combines TRBV6-5 with TRBJ1-5, with unresolved D. This CDR3 contains 13 residues. Germline lookup yields CDR1 MNHEY and CDR2 SVGAGI. V was shortened by 2 bases and J by 4 bases, with 6 bases between the two germline ends.

V and J are TRBV5-8 and TRBJ1-6; 7 bases line up with TRBD1. There are 16 residues in the CDR3. Germline trimming cut 4 bases from V and 0 bases from J; bases unmatched to any gene: 4. Germline assignment: CDR1 SGHTS and CDR2 YDEGEE. CDR3 coding DNA: TGTGCCAGCAGCCCACAGGGGAGCTCCTATAATTCACCCCTCCACTTT. Its protein is CASSPQGSSYNSPLHF. The full variable domain, in which reference TRBV5-8 and TRBJ1-6 provide the parts outside the CDR3, is EAGVTQSPTHLIKTRGQQATLRCSPISGHTSVYWYQQALGLGLQFLLWYDEGEERNRGNFPPRFSGRQFPNYSSELNVNALELEDSALYLCASSPQGSSYNSPLHFGNGTRLTVT.

There are a few counts of this clone. Here the CDR3 reads CSATRLAGGEQFF. The CDR3 DNA follows: TGCAGCGCTACGAGACTAGCGGGAGGCGAGCAGTTCTTC. The rearrangement links TRBV29-1 to TRBJ2-1; 13 nucleotides match TRBD2. Germline V gene data show CDR1 as SQVTM and CDR2 as ANQGSEA. Unmatched junction bases numbered 7, after V lost 7 bases and J lost 10 bases. The CDR3 spans 13 residues.

This clone was seen a handful of times. The CDR3 nucleotides read TGTGCCAGCAGCTTACAGACTAGCTTCAATGAGCAGTTCTTC. This gives the protein CASSLQTSFNEQFF. The chain couples TRBV11-2 to TRBJ2-1; 7 positions match TRBD2. The CDR3 has 14 residues. The germline gives CDR1 SGHAT, CDR2 FQNNGV. J gave up 6 bases and V 2 bases, and 4 bases lay outside the gene matches.

The CDR3 loop is CASSLGTGHYGYTF. The DNA of the CDR3 is TGTGCCAGCAGTTTAGGGACAGGACACTATGGCTACACCTTC. V is TRBV27 and J is TRBJ1-2; TRBD1 agrees at 8 bases. V trimming: 2 bases; J trimming: 3 bases; junction bases outside the gene matches: 2. CDR1 and CDR2 (germline): MNHEY, SMNVEV (reference sequence). CDR3 size: 14 residues.

The chain employs TRBV7-9 and TRBJ1-1; no definite D call. Germline V gene lookup returns CDR1 SEHNR and CDR2 FQNEAQ (reference sequence). This CDR3 comprises 16 residues. Trimming removed 2 bases at V and 4 bases at J, with 17 bases between. In nucleotides, the CDR3 is TGTGCCAGCAGCTTATCCGTGGGTCGGGTTAGCACTGAAGCTTTCTTT. Translating gives CASSLSVGRVSTEAFF.

This chain joins TRBV30 and TRBJ1-1; TRBD1 is a possible D gene (5 bases). V lost 6 bases, J lost 1 base, and 9 bases lay in between. The CDR3 has 12 residues. Germline assignment: CDR1 GTSNPN and CDR2 SVGIG (reference sequence). The CDR3 protein is CACFTGNTEAFF. The CDR3 region has the DNA TGTGCCTGCTTTACAGGGAACACTGAAGCTTTCTTT. The full variable domain, its missing parts supplied by reference TRBV30 and TRBJ1-1, is SQTIHQWPATLVQPVGSPLSLECTVEGTSNPNLYWYRQAAGRGLQLLFYSVGIGQISSEVPQNLSASRPQDRQFILSSKKLLLSDSGFYLCACFTGNTEAFFGQGTRLTVV.

The chain links TRBV15 to TRBJ2-1; 7 bases map to TRBD2. Germline trimming cut 0 bases from V and 8 bases from J; bases unmatched to any gene: 4. The CDR3 is 14 residues long. Germline CDR1 LNHNV, CDR2 YYDKDF (reference sequence). The DNA for the CDR3 is TGTGCCACCAGCAGAGAGGGGAGGGGAGATGAGCAGTTCTTC. Its translation is CATSREGRGDEQFF.

The chain recombines TRBV7-2 with TRBJ1-2; D gene unclear. Germline V CDR1 and CDR2: SGHTA, FQGNSA. The V end lost 5 bases, the J end lost 6 bases, and 13 bases lay between the germline ends. CDR3 length: 13 amino acids. This CDR3 is CASSQSLRNGYTF. DNA of the CDR3: TGTGCCAGCAGCCAAAGTCTGAGAAATGGCTACACCTTC.